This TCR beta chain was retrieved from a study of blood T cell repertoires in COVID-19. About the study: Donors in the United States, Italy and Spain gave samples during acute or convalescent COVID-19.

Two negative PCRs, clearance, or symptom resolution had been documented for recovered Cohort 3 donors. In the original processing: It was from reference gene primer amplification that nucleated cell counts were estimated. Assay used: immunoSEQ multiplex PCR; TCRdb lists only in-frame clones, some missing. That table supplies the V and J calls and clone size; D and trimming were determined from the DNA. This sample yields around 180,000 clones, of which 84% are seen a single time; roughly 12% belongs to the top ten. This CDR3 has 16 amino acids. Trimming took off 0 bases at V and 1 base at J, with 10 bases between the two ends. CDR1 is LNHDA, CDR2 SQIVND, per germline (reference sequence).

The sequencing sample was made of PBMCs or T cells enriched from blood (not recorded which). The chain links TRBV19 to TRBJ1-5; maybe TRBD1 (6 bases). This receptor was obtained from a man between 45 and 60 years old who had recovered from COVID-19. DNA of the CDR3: TGTGCCAGTAGTATAGATCGGGGGGCGAGCAATCAGCCCCAGCATTTT. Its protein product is CASSIDRGASNQPQHF.